This record covers a single TCR beta chain. Researchers ran the PCR with 60 Vbeta and 13 Jbeta primers. TCRdb keeps only in-frame clones here, not all; method: immunoSEQ multiplex PCR. The repertoire consists of some 120,000 clones, with around a tenth occurring once and the leading ten covering roughly 3%. This sample was taken from a study of cytomegalovirus exposure and HLA in healthy donors. The length of the CDR3 is 15 residues. The V gene's germline CDR1 is MDHEN and CDR2 SYDVKM. V was clipped by 4 bases and J by 0 bases, with 12 bases between them. This sequence was found in a man under 40 in good health and CMV-seronegative. The chain carries TRBV28 and TRBJ1-2; weak D call: TRBD1 (5 bases). Sequencing was done on a sample of PBMCs. The CDR3 protein is CASSSPGRANYGYTF. The DNA for the CDR3 is TGTGCCAGCAGTTCCCCCGGCAGGGCTAACTATGGCTACACCTTC.